This is a list of T cell receptor beta chains from one sample in a study of cytomegalovirus exposure and HLA in healthy donors. This table comes from immunoSEQ multiplex PCR, and its TCRdb copy is limited to in-frame clones, with some not included. The sample has about 280,000 clones, more than 75% seen once; the top ten hold over 0.85%. The sample consisted of PBMCs. The receptors derive from a woman aged 18-30 years in good health and CMV-seronegative. Both conserved end residues are part of each CDR3. Each record gives: J gene, CDR3 length, V gene, CDR3 protein.

TRBJ1-1,14,TRBV4-2,CASSQETRNTEAFF
TRBJ2-4,14,TRBV28,CASSLIPGYDIQYF
TRBJ2-2,15,TRBV6-5,CASRYRTANTGELFF
TRBJ2-3,19,TRBV6-1,CASSDPLIPGLARTDTQYF
TRBJ2-2,18,TRBV28,CASSLGTASGSVAGELFF
TRBJ2-7,15,TRBV28,CASRPGTGLSYEQYF
TRBJ1-6,15,TRBV6-5,CASSYGDSYNSPLHF
TRBJ2-7,19,TRBV2,CASSEALRMRQGPGYEQYF
TRBJ1-2,17,TRBV2,CASSGDRDRGLIGGYTF
TRBJ2-1,17,TRBV10-1,CASSESTGMSSYNEQFF
TRBJ2-7,14,TRBV5-1,CASSFSSVGYEQYF
TRBJ2-7,14,TRBV30,CAWESGDTLYEQYF
TRBJ2-3,14,TRBV15,CATLTGDGTDTQYF
TRBJ1-3,15,TRBV6-6,CASSLDRERGNTIYF
TRBJ2-7,13,TRBV6-5,CASKLADSYEQYF
TRBJ1-3,16,TRBV13,CASSSPHRASGNTIYF
TRBJ1-6,16,TRBV27,CASSSDRDPELSPLHF